These 19 T cell receptor beta chains originate from one sample sequenced in a study of control samples from healthy donors and cancer patients. TCRdb's table, derived via immunoSEQ multiplex PCR, lists solely in-frame clones and lacks some. Of about 95,000 clones listed, around 85% are singletons. The source material was blood. The receptor source for this set is a man aged 25-40 years in good health.

The V gene is TRBV7-8, the J gene TRBJ2-1, with 10 positions matching TRBD2. Looked up from germline, CDR1 is SGHVS and CDR2 is FQNEAQ. The CDR3 has 16 residues. V lost 5 bases, J lost 4 bases, and 8 bases stayed unmatched. CDR3 amino acids: CASSPRTSGVYNEQFF. The CDR3 DNA sequence: TGTGCCAGCAGCCCTAGAACTAGCGGGGTATACAATGAGCAGTTCTTC.

The rearrangement uses TRBV5-5 and TRBJ2-7; 10 nucleotides line up with TRBD1. The trim removed 4 bases at V and 3 bases at J, leaving 4 bases unmatched. The CDR3 has 14 amino acids. Looked up from germline, CDR1 is SGHKS and CDR2 is YYEKEE (reference sequence). DNA of the CDR3: TGTGCCAGCAGCCCGGGACAGGGGTTCTACGAGCAGTACTTC. This gives the protein CASSPGQGFYEQYF. The full variable domain, with the rest looked up from reference TRBV5-5 and TRBJ2-7, is DAGVTQSPTHLIKTRGQQVTLRCSPISGHKSVSWYQQVLGQGPQFIFQYYEKEERGRGNFPDRFSARQFPNYSSELNVNALLLGDSALYLCASSPGQGFYEQYFGPGTRLTVT.

The chain combines TRBV19 with TRBJ1-2, with TRBD1 identical over 7 bases. In germline, CDR1 is LNHDA, CDR2 SQIVND (reference sequence). The CDR3 loop spans 17 amino acids. With V trimmed by 1 base and J by 0 bases, 8 bases remained unmatched. CDR3 coding DNA: TGTGCCAGTAGTATAGCCCCAGGACAGGCCGCTAACTATGGCTACACCTTC. Protein product: CASSIAPGQAANYGYTF.

The V and J genes are TRBV30 and TRBJ1-2, with a weak D call TRBD1 (6 bases). The V gene's germline CDR1 is GTSNPN and CDR2 SVGIG (reference sequence). The germline V and J ends were trimmed by 8 bases and 5 bases, with 9 bases remaining between them. The CDR3 has 10 residues. CDR3 residues: CAGGVYGYTF. In DNA form, the CDR3 reads TGTGCCGGGGGCGTTTATGGCTACACCTTC.

This chain uses TRBV7-2 with TRBJ2-1, with D tentatively TRBD2 (6 bases). The length of the CDR3 is 15 residues. Germline CDR1 and CDR2: SGHTA and FQGNSA. Trimming cost V 5 bases and J 6 bases, with 17 bases left between them. The CDR3 region is CASSLVSAGINEQFF. The DNA of the CDR3 is TGTGCCAGCAGCCTGGTGTCGGCGGGAATCAATGAGCAGTTCTTC.

This sequence joins TRBV2 and TRBJ1-6; unclear D gene. The CDR3 covers 14 residues. CDR1 SNHLY and CDR2 FYNNEI come from the germline V gene. V was cut by 3 bases and J by 8 bases, with 11 bases left in between. The CDR3 here is CASSDKARDSPLHF. CDR3 in DNA: TGTGCCAGCAGTGATAAGGCGAGGGATTCACCCCTCCACTTT.

The gene calls are TRBV9 and TRBJ2-5; D remains ambiguous. The CDR3 totals 14 residues. Between the trimmed V and J ends, which lost 3 bases and 7 bases, there was a span of 16 bases. Germline V CDR1 and CDR2: SGDLS, YYNGEE. DNA of the CDR3: TGTGCCAGCAGCGGGATGTCGGAGTCTGCGACCCAGTACTTC. Protein product: CASSGMSESATQYF.

This clone was seen a handful of times. V gene TRBV2 combines with J gene TRBJ1-2; 7 nucleotides match TRBD1. The CDR3 has 9 residues. J was trimmed by 9 bases and V by 9 bases; bases with no gene match: 1. Germline CDR1 reads SNHLY; CDR2 reads FYNNEI. In nucleotides, the CDR3 is TGTGCCAGACAGGGGAGCTACACCTTC. This gives the protein CARQGSYTF.

The chain employs TRBV5-1 and TRBJ1-3, with D possibly matching TRBD1 (5 bases). Germline CDR1 and CDR2: SGHRS and YFSETQ. Trimming left V 2 bases short and J 0 bases short, with 12 bases between. CDR3 length equals 16 residues. The CDR3 DNA follows: TGCGCCAGCAGCTTCGGGGACCGAAACTCTGGAAACACCATATATTTT. Its translation is CASSFGDRNSGNTIYF.

The chain employs TRBV5-6 and TRBJ1-3; D not resolved. Germline V gene data show CDR1 as SGHDT and CDR2 as YYEEEE. The V and J ends lost 1 base and 0 bases respectively, with 2 bases between them. The CDR3 loop spans 13 amino acids. CDR3: CASSLYSGNTIYF. The CDR3 region has the DNA TGTGCCAGCAGCTTGTACTCTGGAAACACCATATATTTT.

The DNA for the CDR3 is TGTGCCATCAGGGACGGTGAATTTTCGAACACTGAAGCTTTCTTT. This sequence encodes CAIRDGEFSNTEAFF. The chain has TRBV10-3 and TRBJ1-1, with D uncertain. The CDR3 consists of 15 residues. Germline CDR1 ENHRY, CDR2 SYGVKD. V dropped 6 bases and J dropped 1 base, with 15 bases sitting between them.

This chain links TRBV7-9 with TRBJ2-5; the match to TRBD1 covers 10 bases. The J segment lost 1 base and the V segment lost 5 bases, leaving 7 bases of the junction unmatched. Per the germline V gene, CDR1 is SEHNR and CDR2 is FQNEAQ (reference sequence). This CDR3 has 16 amino acids. In DNA form, the CDR3 reads TGTGCCAGCAGCCCGAGGGACAGGGGACGCCAAGAGACCCAGTACTTC. This sequence encodes CASSPRDRGRQETQYF.

This clone was counted once. This chain connects TRBV9 to TRBJ1-1; TRBD1 agrees at 7 bases. CDR1 and CDR2 from the germline V gene are SGDLS and YYNGEE. The CDR3 runs to 13 residues. V dropped 5 bases and J dropped 11; count of bases not matched to a gene: 12. The CDR3 DNA follows: TGTGCCAGCAGGTTAGGACTGCAGGGGGAGGCTTTCTTT. This sequence encodes CASRLGLQGEAFF.

This chain uses TRBV5-1 with TRBJ1-2; TRBD1 aligns across 7 bases. The CDR3 contains 14 residues. J lost 4 bases, V lost 3 bases, and 6 bases had no gene match. Germline V lookup: CDR1 SGHRS, CDR2 YFSETQ. This CDR3 is CASSSRQGIYGYTF. The CDR3 region has the DNA TGCGCCAGCAGCTCTAGACAGGGTATCTATGGCTACACCTTC.

The chain combines TRBV19 with TRBJ1-2; 8 bases are shared with TRBD1. The CDR3 runs to 14 residues. The germline V gene has CDR1 LNHDA and CDR2 SQIVND (reference sequence). V was pared by 4 bases and J by 3 bases, with 4 bases of the junction left unmatched. CDR3 region: CASSSLDRDYGYTF. DNA of the CDR3: TGTGCCAGTAGTAGCCTGGACAGGGACTATGGCTACACCTTC.

This clone appeared once. The CDR3 sequence: CSAEGTEAFF. The CDR3 nucleotides are TGCAGCGCTGAGGGGACTGAAGCTTTCTTT. The rearrangement links TRBV29-1 to TRBJ1-1, with D possibly TRBD1 on 5 matching bases. This CDR3 region has 10 residues. V gave up 7 bases and J gave up 5 bases, with 8 bases separating them. The germline gives CDR1 SQVTM, CDR2 ANQGSEA.

This sequence joins TRBV6-6 and TRBJ2-3; the match to TRBD1 covers 7 bases. J was trimmed by 0 bases and V by 10 bases; bases with no gene match: 7. The germline CDR1 and CDR2 sequences are MNHNY and SVGAGI (reference sequence). This CDR3 is built from 14 residues. The CDR3 here is CATSTGPSTDTQYF. CDR3 DNA: TGTGCCACTTCGACAGGGCCTAGCACAGATACGCAGTATTTT.

A remark on this clone: The identical CDR3 is also encoded by other nucleotide sequences in the sample. J is TRBJ1-6 and V is TRBV7-3, with 9 nucleotides matching TRBD1. Trimming cost V 2 bases and J 9 bases; bases outside gene matches: 5. This CDR3 has 15 amino acids. CDR1 is SGHTA and CDR2 is FQGTGA in the germline V gene. The CDR3 sequence: CASSLRQGVGSPLHF. The DNA of the CDR3 is TGTGCCAGCAGCTTACGACAGGGGGTCGGTTCACCCCTCCACTTT. The variable domain in full, completed from reference TRBV7-3 and TRBJ1-6, reads GAGVSQTPSNKVTEKGKYVELRCDPISGHTALYWYRQSLGQGPEFLIYFQGTGAADDSGLPNDRFFAVRPEGSVSTLKIQRTERGDSAVYLCASSLRQGVGSPLHFGNGTRLTVT.

The chain recombines TRBV6-5 with TRBJ1-1; tentative D call: TRBD1 (5 bases). CDR3 length: 14 amino acids. Germline CDR1 is MNHEY and CDR2 is SVGAGI. Trimming took off 9 bases at V and 4 bases at J, with 18 bases between the two ends. CDR3 DNA: TGTGCCAGTGGAAGAGGGGCCGGGGGCACTGAAGCTTTCTTT. Amino acid sequence: CASGRGAGGTEAFF.